This T cell receptor beta chain was sequenced in a study of CD8 T cells in ankylosing spondylitis. Study-level findings and limits: Disease-associated clones were CD8+ and fairly uncommon in peripheral blood. Previously reported in reactive arthritis synovial fluid and blood were some of the motif variants. Blood from ankylosing spondylitis patients appeared to carry a characteristic roughly 8-variant TCR beta motif. Clones linked to disease were reported to show significant enrichment in matched ankylosing spondylitis synovial fluid.

Concerning this clonotype itself: Its antigen is not identified.

Quantitative molecular-barcoded 5'-RACE generated the TCR beta libraries. MiXCR, run by TCRdb on the 5' RACE reads, gives a single entry per CDR3 protein. The sample contains some 450,000 distinct CDR3 sequences, roughly 18% of which appear only once. This CDR3 region has 18 residues. Germline values: CDR1 DFQATT, CDR2 SNEGSKA (reference sequence). Trimming removed 1 base from V and 0 bases from J, with 18 bases in between. The V call is TRBV20-1, the J call TRBJ1-4, with D uncertain. The receptor was derived from a male donor with ankylosing spondylitis. Sequenced input: blood, either unsorted or a sorted T cell fraction (not recorded which). The chain's CDR3 is CSARVGESGHTTNEKLFF. The DNA for the CDR3 is TGCAGTGCTAGAGTGGGCGAATCGGGCCACACAACTAATGAAAAACTGTTTTTT.